This TCR beta chain is drawn from a study of cytomegalovirus exposure and HLA in healthy donors. General observations from the study: In a later analysis, compared with equally common non-associated chains, HLA-associated beta chains were more expanded.

Comments on this clone: Its antigen is unidentified.

CDR1 and CDR2 from the germline V gene are MGHDK and SYGVNS. V was cut by 8 bases and J by 0 bases, with 12 bases left in between. The length of the CDR3 is 14 residues. PCR employed 60 Vbeta and 13 Jbeta primers. Only in-frame clones appear in the TCRdb table, and some are missing; sequencing was by immunoSEQ multiplex PCR. The table shows under 200,000 clones, with 75% to 85% occurring only once. The TCR comes from a male donor in good health and CMV-seropositive. The V call is TRBV25-1, the J call TRBJ2-3; possibly TRBD2 for D (6 bases). Sample: PBMCs. Here the CDR3 reads CASRTTTSTDTQYF. Here the CDR3 DNA reads TGTGCCAGCCGGACTACAACTAGCACAGATACGCAGTATTTT.